This T cell receptor (beta chain) comes out of a study of regulatory T cells in long-lasting Graves disease. V lost 3 bases, J lost 5 bases, and 14 bases lay in between. In germline, CDR1 is DFQATT, CDR2 SNEGSKA (reference sequence). CDR3 length equals 14 residues. Indicated time point: newly diagnosed GD, antithyroid drugs for less than 3 months. After RNA was extracted from PBMCs, the TCR library was made from it. This clonotype was observed a few times. CDR3-region Arm-PCR and iRepertoire HTBI primers produced the TCR beta libraries. TCRdb re-derived calls from the multiplex PCR reads in MiXCR, one entry per CDR3 protein. The sample yields 620,000 or so distinct CDR3 sequences, 16% seen once. The same sample was also used in a study of T cells in Graves' hyperthyroidism and ophthalmopathy.

The TCR comes from a woman between 25 and 40 years old with Graves disease. The source material was peripheral blood mononuclear cells (PBMCs), sampled at new diagnosis, from a patient treated with antithyroid drugs. The chain joins TRBV20-1 to TRBJ1-5; D is unresolved. This CDR3 is CSASGIGGDQPQHF. The CDR3 nucleotides are TGCAGTGCTAGTGGAATTGGCGGGGATCAGCCCCAGCATTTT.